The 17 T cell receptor beta chains in this list originate from one sample, sequenced in a study of STAT5B mutations in CD4+ large granular lymphocyte leukemia. Here immunoSEQ multiplex PCR was the method, and the copy in TCRdb shows in-frame clones only, minus some. This sample has about 38,000 clones, with over 70% found just once. Sequenced input: CD4+ T cells from blood buffy coats. All receptors come from a human donor in good health.

V gene TRBV19 combines with J gene TRBJ2-7, with D perhaps matching TRBD2 (6 bases). This CDR3 has 13 amino acids. Germline CDR1 and CDR2: LNHDA and SQIVND (reference sequence). With 6 bases removed from V and 6 bases from J, the gap between germline ends came to 15 bases. The CDR3 is CASSRDSRSEQYF. As DNA, the CDR3 is TGTGCCAGTAGCAGGGACTCCCGCTCCGAGCAGTACTTC.

The chain combines TRBV2 with TRBJ2-2; a weak D match, TRBD1 (5 bases). The CDR3 spans 15 residues. The germline V gene encodes CDR1 SNHLY and CDR2 FYNNEI. Trimming shortened V by 4 bases and J by 3 bases, and 12 bases separated the two germline ends. In DNA, the CDR3 is TGTGCCAGCAGTGCCCGGGCCAGGGACACCGGGGAGCTGTTTTTT. It is translated as CASSARARDTGELFF.

This clone showed up just a few times. The chain recombines TRBV5-4 with TRBJ2-7, with D perhaps TRBD2 (6 bases). Germline CDR1 reads SGHNT; CDR2 reads YYREEE (reference sequence). CDR3 size: 15 residues. Trimming took off 4 bases at V and 0 bases at J, with 14 bases between the two ends. The CDR3 sequence is CASSIGRGSSYEQYF. CDR3 nucleotides: TGTGCCAGCAGCATTGGACGGGGGAGCTCCTACGAGCAGTACTTC.

This sequence joins TRBV11-1 and TRBJ1-2, with TRBD1 identical over 12 bases. Germline CDR1 is SGHAT and CDR2 is FQDESV (reference sequence). The CDR3 is made up of 18 amino acids. J lost 1 base, V lost 1 base, and 7 bases had no gene match. The CDR3 nucleotides read TGTGCCAGCAGCTTAGACCGGGACAGGGGGCTTCGTAACTATGGCTACACCTTC. It translates to CASSLDRDRGLRNYGYTF. Variable domain in full (rest from reference TRBV11-1 and TRBJ1-2): EAEVAQSPRYKITEKSQAVAFWCDPISGHATLYWYRQILGQGPELLVQFQDESVVDDSQLPKDRFSAERLKGVDSTLKIQPAELGDSAMYLCASSLDRDRGLRNYGYTFGSGTRLTVV.

This clone was seen a handful of times. The chain uses TRBV7-6 and TRBJ2-5, with D uncertain. The CDR3 totals 11 residues. Germline-derived CDR1 and CDR2 are SGHVS and FNYEAQ. The V end was cut by 2 bases, the J end by 2 bases, with 0 bases between. DNA of the CDR3: TGTGCCAGCAGCTTACAAGAGACCCAGTACTTC. This codes for CASSLQETQYF. The variable domain in full, completed from reference TRBV7-6 and TRBJ2-5, reads GAGVSQSPRYKVTKRGQDVALRCDPISGHVSLYWYRQALGQGPEFLTYFNYEAQQDKSGLPNDRFSAERPEGSISTLTIQRTEQRDSAMYRCASSLQETQYFGPGTRLLVL.

This clone was seen a handful of times. The rearrangement uses TRBV10-3 and TRBJ2-7, with D unresolved. There are 14 residues in the CDR3. Germline loops: CDR1 ENHRY, CDR2 SYGVKD. Trimming shortened V by 3 bases and J by 2 bases, and 11 bases separated the two germline ends. CDR3 DNA sequence: TGTGCCATCAGTGACTCGACCGTTCCCTACGAGCAGTACTTC. This translates into CAISDSTVPYEQYF.

This chain uses TRBV18 with TRBJ2-5, with TRBD2 identical over 9 bases. CDR1 KGHSH and CDR2 LQKENI come from the germline V gene. The ends lost 5 bases at V and 4 bases at J; junction bases unmatched: 5. This CDR3 has 14 amino acids. CDR3 sequence: CASSEIAGAETQYF. The CDR3, as DNA: TGTGCCAGCTCAGAAATAGCGGGGGCAGAGACCCAGTACTTC.

This rearrangement joins TRBV7-2 to TRBJ2-5; 11 bases line up with TRBD2. Trimming removed 3 bases from V and 5 bases from J; junction bases left unmatched: 8. The CDR3 has 16 residues. Per germline, CDR1 SGHTA and CDR2 FQGNSA. In nucleotides, the CDR3 is TGTGCCAGCAGCTTCCAGCTAGCGGGAGGCAGGGAGACCCAGTACTTC. It translates to CASSFQLAGGRETQYF.

The rearrangement joins TRBV7-2 to TRBJ2-3, with 8 bases aligning to TRBD2. The ends lost 5 bases at V and 2 bases at J; junction bases unmatched: 9. This CDR3 contains 16 residues. Germline CDR1 and CDR2: SGHTA and FQGNSA. DNA of the CDR3: TGTGCCAGCAGCAGCGGGGGCCGTTGGGACACAGATACGCAGTATTTT. This gives the protein CASSSGGRWDTDTQYF. Supplemented by reference TRBV7-2 and TRBJ2-3, the full variable domain reads GAGVSQSPSNKVTEKGKDVELRCDPISGHTALYWYRQSLGQGLEFLIYFQGNSAPDKSGLPSDRFSAERTGGSVSTLTIQRTQQEDSAVYLCASSSGGRWDTDTQYFGPGTRLTVL.

V usage is TRBV18 and J usage is TRBJ2-7; 7 bases map to TRBD1. Germline V gives CDR1 KGHSH, CDR2 LQKENI. The CDR3 consists of 13 residues. The trim removed 8 bases at V and 4 bases at J, leaving 8 bases unmatched. The CDR3: CASRQGEEYEQYF. For the CDR3, the DNA is TGTGCCAGCAGACAGGGTGAAGAATACGAGCAGTACTTC. The full variable domain, rest sourced from reference TRBV18 and TRBJ2-7, is NAGVMQNPRHLVRRRGQEARLRCSPMKGHSHVYWYRQLPEEGLKFMVYLQKENIIDESGMPKERFSAEFPKEGPSILRIQQVVRGDSAAYFCASRQGEEYEQYFGPGTRLTVT.

The chain combines TRBV19 with TRBJ2-3; 11 bases align to TRBD2. Germline V gene sequence: CDR1 LNHDA, CDR2 SQIVND (reference sequence). The CDR3 extends over 15 amino acids. V lost 1 base, J lost 4 bases, and 1 base stayed unmatched. CDR3: CASSIASGGSDTQYF. The CDR3, as DNA: TGTGCCAGTAGTATAGCTAGCGGGGGGTCAGATACGCAGTATTTT. The entire variable domain, with the rest obtained from reference TRBV19 and TRBJ2-3, is as follows: DGGITQSPKYLFRKEGQNVTLSCEQNLNHDAMYWYRQDPGQGLRLIYYSQIVNDFQKGDIAEGYSVSREKKESFPLTVTSAQKNPTAFYLCASSIASGGSDTQYFGPGTRLTVL.

The chain links TRBV27 to TRBJ2-7, with 15 bases fitting TRBD2. Germline values: CDR1 MNHEY, CDR2 SMNVEV (reference sequence). The length of the CDR3 is 14 residues. CDR3 bases: TGTGCCAGCCGCCAGTCCGGGACTAGCGGGGGGAGCAGAGTC. This gives the protein CASRQSGTSGGSRV.

The chain couples TRBV5-1 to TRBJ1-5; 9 nucleotides agree with TRBD1. With 5 bases clipped from V and 6 bases from J, the junction kept 6 bases outside the gene matches. CDR1 is SGHRS and CDR2 is YFSETQ in the germline V gene. This CDR3 contains 14 residues. The DNA of the CDR3 is TGCGCCAGCAGTACAGGGGGCGAGGGTCAGCCCCAGCATTTT. Translating it yields CASSTGGEGQPQHF.

The chain links TRBV5-1 to TRBJ2-2; D could derive from TRBD1 or TRBD2 (5 bases each). Per the germline V gene, CDR1 is SGHRS and CDR2 is YFSETQ. V dropped 1 base and J dropped 4 bases, with 11 bases sitting between them. This CDR3 has 15 amino acids. The CDR3 DNA reads as TGCGCCAGCAGCTTGTCCCCGGGGCTCACCGGGGAGCTGTTTTTT. This codes for CASSLSPGLTGELFF.

This clone was seen a few times. This chain connects TRBV6-7 to TRBJ1-4, with no clear D. TRBV6-7 is placed among ORFs of uncertain function. Trimming took off 7 bases at V and 4 bases at J, with 13 bases between the two ends. The CDR3 runs 14 residues. CDR3 amino acids: CASIFPGCNEKLFF. CDR3 sequence (DNA): TGTGCCAGCATCTTCCCGGGGTGTAATGAAAAACTGTTTTTT.

The chain links TRBV6-1 to TRBJ1-1; D remains unclear. The CDR3 runs 14 residues. From germline, CDR1 is MNHNS and CDR2 SASEGT. Trimming left V 4 bases short and J 2 bases short, with 11 bases between. The CDR3 DNA reads TGTGCCAGCAGTGTAGGGCGGACCAACACTGAAGCTTTCTTT. Protein product: CASSVGRTNTEAFF.

V is TRBV6-1 and J is TRBJ1-1, with D possibly matching TRBD1 (6 bases). This CDR3 is 13 amino acids long. The V gene lost 4 bases and the J gene lost 4 bases, with 10 bases spanning the gap. CDR1 and CDR2 (germline): MNHNS, SASEGT. The CDR3 DNA sequence: TGTGCCAGCAGTGCAGGGGTTCGCACTGAAGCTTTCTTT. Protein sequence: CASSAGVRTEAFF.